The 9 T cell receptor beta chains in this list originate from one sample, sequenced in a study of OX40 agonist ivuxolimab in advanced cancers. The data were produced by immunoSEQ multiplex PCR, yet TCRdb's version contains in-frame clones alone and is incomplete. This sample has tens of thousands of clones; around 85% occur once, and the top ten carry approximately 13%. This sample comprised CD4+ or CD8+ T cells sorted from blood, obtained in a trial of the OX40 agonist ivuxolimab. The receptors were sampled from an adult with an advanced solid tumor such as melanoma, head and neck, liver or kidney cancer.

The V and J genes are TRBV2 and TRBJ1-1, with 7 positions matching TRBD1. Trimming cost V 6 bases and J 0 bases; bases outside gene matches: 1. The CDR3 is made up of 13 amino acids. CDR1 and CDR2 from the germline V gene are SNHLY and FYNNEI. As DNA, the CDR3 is TGTGCCAGCAGCGGGACAGTGAACACTGAAGCTTTCTTT. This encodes CASSGTVNTEAFF.

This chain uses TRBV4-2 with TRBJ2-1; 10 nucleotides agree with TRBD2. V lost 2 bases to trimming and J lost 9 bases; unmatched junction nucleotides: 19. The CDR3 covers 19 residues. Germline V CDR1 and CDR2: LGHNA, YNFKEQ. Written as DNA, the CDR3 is TGTGCCAGCAGCCAAAATAATGGGGCCCGGCTAGCGGGAGAAGGTGAGCAGTTCTTC. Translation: CASSQNNGARLAGEGEQFF.

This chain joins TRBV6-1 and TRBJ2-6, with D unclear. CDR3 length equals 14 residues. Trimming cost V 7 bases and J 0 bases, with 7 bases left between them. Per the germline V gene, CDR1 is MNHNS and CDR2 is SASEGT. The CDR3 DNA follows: TGTGCCAGCAACCAGCTCTCTGGGGCCAACGTCCTGACTTTC. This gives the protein CASNQLSGANVLTF.

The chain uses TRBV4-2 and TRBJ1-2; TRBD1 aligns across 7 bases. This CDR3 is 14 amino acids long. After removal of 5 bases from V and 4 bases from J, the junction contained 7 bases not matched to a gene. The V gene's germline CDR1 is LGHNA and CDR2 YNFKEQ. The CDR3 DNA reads TGTGCCAGCAGCAATGACAGGGCCTCCTATGGCTACACCTTC. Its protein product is CASSNDRASYGYTF.

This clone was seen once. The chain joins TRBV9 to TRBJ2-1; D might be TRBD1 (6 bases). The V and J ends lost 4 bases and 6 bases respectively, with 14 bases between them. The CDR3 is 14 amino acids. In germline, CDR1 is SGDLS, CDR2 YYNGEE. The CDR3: CASSPLHRANEQFF. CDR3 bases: TGTGCCAGCAGCCCTCTCCACAGGGCCAATGAGCAGTTCTTC.

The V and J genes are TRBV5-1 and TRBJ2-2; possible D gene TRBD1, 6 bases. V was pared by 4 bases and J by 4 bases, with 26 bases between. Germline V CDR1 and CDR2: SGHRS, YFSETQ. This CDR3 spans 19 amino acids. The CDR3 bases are TGCGCCAGCAGCATGGAAGTGGGGGCGCTAGCCGGGTTCACCGGGGAGCTGTTTTTT. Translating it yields CASSMEVGALAGFTGELFF.

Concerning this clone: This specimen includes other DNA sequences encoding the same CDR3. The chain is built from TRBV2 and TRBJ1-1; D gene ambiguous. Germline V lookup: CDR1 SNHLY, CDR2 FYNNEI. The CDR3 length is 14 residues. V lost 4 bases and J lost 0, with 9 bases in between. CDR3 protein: CASSVDRVNTEAFF. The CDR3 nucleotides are TGTGCCAGCAGTGTTGATCGGGTGAACACTGAAGCTTTCTTT.

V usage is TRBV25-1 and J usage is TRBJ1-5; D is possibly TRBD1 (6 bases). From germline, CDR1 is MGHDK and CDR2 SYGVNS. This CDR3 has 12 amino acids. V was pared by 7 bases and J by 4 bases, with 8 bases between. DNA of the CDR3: TGTGCCAGCAAACAGGGAAATCAGCCCCAGCATTTT. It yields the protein CASKQGNQPQHF.

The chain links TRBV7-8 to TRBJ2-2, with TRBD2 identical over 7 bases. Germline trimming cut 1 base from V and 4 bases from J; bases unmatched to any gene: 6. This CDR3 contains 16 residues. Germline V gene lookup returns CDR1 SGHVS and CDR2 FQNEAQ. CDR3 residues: CASSLVGGSGTGELFF. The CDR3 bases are TGTGCCAGCAGCTTAGTCGGCGGGAGTGGCACCGGGGAGCTGTTTTTT. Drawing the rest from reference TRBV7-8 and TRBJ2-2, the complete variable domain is GAGVSQSPRYKVAKRGQDVALRCDPISGHVSLFWYQQALGQGPEFLTYFQNEAQLDKSGLPSDRFFAERPEGSVSTLKIQRTQQEDSAVYLCASSLVGGSGTGELFFGEGSRLTVL.